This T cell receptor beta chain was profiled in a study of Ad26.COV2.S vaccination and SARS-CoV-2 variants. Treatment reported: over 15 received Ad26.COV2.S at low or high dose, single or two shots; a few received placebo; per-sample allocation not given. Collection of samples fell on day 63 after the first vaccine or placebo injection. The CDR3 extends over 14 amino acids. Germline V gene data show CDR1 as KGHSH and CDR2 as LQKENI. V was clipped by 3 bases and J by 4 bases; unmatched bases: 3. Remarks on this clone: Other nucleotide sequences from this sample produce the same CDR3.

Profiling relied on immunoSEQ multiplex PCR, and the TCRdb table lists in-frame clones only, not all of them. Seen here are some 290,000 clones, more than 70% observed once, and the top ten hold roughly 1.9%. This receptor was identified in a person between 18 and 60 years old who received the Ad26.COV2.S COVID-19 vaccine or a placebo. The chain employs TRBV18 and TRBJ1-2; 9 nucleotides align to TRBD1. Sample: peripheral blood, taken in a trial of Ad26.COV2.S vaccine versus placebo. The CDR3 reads CASSPGQGTYGYTF. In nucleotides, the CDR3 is TGTGCCAGCTCACCTGGACAGGGGACCTATGGCTACACCTTC.